Shown below are 5 T cell receptor beta chains from a single sample sequenced in a study of T cells in localized non-small cell lung cancer. Profiling relied on immunoSEQ multiplex PCR, and the TCRdb table lists in-frame clones only, not all of them. Of 41,000 or so clones in the sample, 86% were seen once. Sequenced here: peripheral blood, sampled before any cancer treatment. These TCRs come from a woman aged 18 to 55 with stage III lung adenocarcinoma.

The chain has TRBV18 and TRBJ2-1; the D call may be TRBD1 or TRBD2 (6 bases each). The V end was cut by 0 bases, the J end by 4 bases, with 16 bases between. This CDR3 contains 17 residues. CDR1 is KGHSH, CDR2 LQKENI, per germline. The CDR3 spells CASSPPLGGTNYNEQFF. DNA for the CDR3: TGTGCCAGCTCACCACCGCTTGGCGGGACAAATTACAATGAGCAGTTCTTC.

This chain connects TRBV5-1 to TRBJ2-7; the D gene could be TRBD1 or TRBD2 (5 bases each). CDR1 SGHRS and CDR2 YFSETQ come from the germline V gene. V shed 2 bases and J shed 3 bases, with 15 bases lying between them. The CDR3 runs 15 residues. Written as DNA, the CDR3 is TGCGCCAGCAGCTTATCCGTGGGACGGGACTACGAGCAGTACTTC. As protein: CASSLSVGRDYEQYF.

The chain joins TRBV11-2 to TRBJ2-1, with TRBD2 identical over 7 bases. With 5 bases clipped from V and 7 bases from J, the junction kept 14 bases outside the gene matches. This CDR3 spans 16 amino acids. CDR1 and CDR2 from the germline V gene are SGHAT and FQNNGV. In nucleotides, the CDR3 is TGTGCCAGCAGCCTCATAAGGCGGCGGGGGAATAATGAGCAGTTCTTC. Translated, it gives CASSLIRRRGNNEQFF.

The rearrangement links TRBV29-1 to TRBJ1-2, with 8 positions matching TRBD1. CDR3 length equals 13 residues. CDR1 and CDR2 (germline): SQVTM, ANQGSEA. Trimming took 7 bases from V and 2 from J; bases not matched to a gene: 6. The chain's CDR3 is CSAGQGQNYGYTF. In DNA form, the CDR3 reads TGCAGCGCTGGACAGGGCCAAAACTATGGCTACACCTTC. Combining the CDR3 with reference TRBV29-1 and TRBJ1-2 gives the whole variable domain SAVISQKPSRDICQRGTSLTIQCQVDSQVTMMFWYRQQPGQSLTLIATANQGSEATYESGFVIDKFPISRPNLTFSTLTVSNMSPEDSSIYLCSAGQGQNYGYTFGSGTRLTVV.

The chain joins TRBV2 to TRBJ1-2; 10 bases agree with TRBD1. Germline trimming cut 1 base from V and 8 bases from J; bases unmatched to any gene: 7. CDR1 and CDR2 from the germline V gene are SNHLY and FYNNEI. This CDR3 is built from 15 residues. The CDR3 loop is CASSEDRDRGLGYTF. As DNA, the CDR3 is TGTGCCAGCAGTGAAGACCGGGACAGGGGATTGGGCTACACCTTC.